Listed here are 4 T cell receptor beta chains from one sample, sequenced in a study of T cell responses to AZD1222 COVID-19 vaccine. Sequencing used immunoSEQ multiplex PCR; TCRdb keeps in-frame clones, though not all of them. Of roughly 24,000 clones in the sample, approximately 85% were seen once. The sequenced sample was peripheral blood, obtained 28 days after the second AZD1222 dose. The receptors were sampled from an adult who received the AZD1222 COVID-19 vaccine.

The chain links TRBV29-1 to TRBJ1-5; D gene unclear. Per the germline V gene, CDR1 is SQVTM and CDR2 is ANQGSEA. This CDR3 spans 12 amino acids. V dropped 4 bases and J dropped 4 bases, with 8 bases sitting between them. CDR3 sequence (DNA): TGCAGCGTTGGGACGGGAAATCAGCCCCAGCATTTT. Protein sequence: CSVGTGNQPQHF.

This rearrangement joins TRBV2 to TRBJ1-2, with D unresolved. The CDR3 totals 14 residues. V lost 2 bases, J lost 4 bases, and 11 bases lay in between. Germline CDR1 and CDR2: SNHLY and FYNNEI. CDR3 residues: CASSEWAASYGYTF. CDR3 coding DNA: TGTGCCAGCAGTGAATGGGCGGCGTCCTATGGCTACACCTTC.

The chain recombines TRBV4-3 with TRBJ1-1; TRBD1 matches at 7 bases. The ends lost 4 bases at V and 6 bases at J; junction bases unmatched: 8. The CDR3 has 14 residues. The V gene's germline CDR1 is LGHNA and CDR2 YSLEER. The CDR3 region has the DNA TGCGCCAGCAGCCCTCTTGACAGGGTGGCTGAAGCTTTCTTT. Its protein product is CASSPLDRVAEAFF.

The chain joins TRBV21-1 to TRBJ1-2. TRBV21-1 is an annotated pseudogene. The CDR3 length is 14 residues. The CDR3 DNA follows: TGTGCCAGCAGCAAAGAGACCTCTAACTATGGCTACACCTTC. Translation: CASSKETSNYGYTF.